These T cell receptor beta chains were read from a single sample in a study of T-cell reconstitution after alpha-beta-depleted transplantation in children. TCRdb re-called the PCR reads through MiXCR, storing one row per CDR3 protein. The sample has about 1,000,000 distinct CDR3 sequences, less than 30% seen once. The sequencing here drew on PBMCs, mostly from graft donor cells, taken 360 days after TCRalphabeta/CD19-depleted stem cell transplant. The origin of the receptors is a boy under two years old who had a stem cell transplant for SCID, so the T cells may come from the graft donor. CDR3s leave out the opening cysteine and the closing phenylalanine or tryptophan. The D gene is left open where the match is weak.

>TRBJ1-1|.|TRBV2
ASSEVFEAF
>TRBJ2-1|.|TRBV7-3
ASSPRLVGTLNEQF
>TRBJ1-1|.|TRBV6-2/TRBV6-3
ASSEAVEAF
>TRBJ2-1|.|TRBV20-1
SAITTRAGQF
>TRBJ2-1|.|TRBV6-4
ASSTGFGPYNEQF
>TRBJ2-1|TRBD1|TRBV6-1
ASSESRTGRGSYEQF
>TRBJ2-3|.|TRBV2
ASSVLTGASDTQY
>TRBJ2-3|TRBD2|TRBV12-3/TRBV12-4
ASSDHSGAGTDTQY
>TRBJ2-1|.|TRBV27
ASSFPPYSSYNEQF
>TRBJ2-3|.|TRBV5-1
ASQLDPGKTDTQY
>TRBJ2-7|TRBD1|TRBV29-1
SVAGGTGGSYEQY
>TRBJ1-1|.|TRBV12-3/TRBV12-4
ASSLRPWDTEAF
>TRBJ2-7|.|TRBV12-3/TRBV12-4
ASSLRRGPYSYEQY
>TRBJ2-3|TRBD1|TRBV20-1
SATNWDRGTDTQY
>TRBJ2-7|.|TRBV25-1
ASSEYWGAQDEQY
>TRBJ2-5|.|TRBV12-3/TRBV12-4
ASSFGRPQETQY
>TRBJ2-4|TRBD1|TRBV20-1
SASGTGGNIQY
>TRBJ2-2|TRBD1|TRBV6-5
ASSYGTGGWAGELF
>TRBJ2-7|TRBD2|TRBV6-4
ASSDYRGGYEQY
>TRBJ2-3|TRBD1|TRBV12-3/TRBV12-4
ASSLWDRASDTQY
>TRBJ1-1|.|TRBV6-5
ASSSSSRSNLHTEAF
>TRBJ2-7|.|TRBV12-3/TRBV12-4
ASSPDTNYEQY
>TRBJ2-1|.|TRBV12-3/TRBV12-4
ASNLGAYNEQF
>TRBJ2-7|TRBD2|TRBV4-1
ASSPRGSTEQY
>TRBJ2-7|TRBD2|TRBV5-1
ASSLAVAGGSYEQY
>TRBJ1-1|.|TRBV5-1
ASSWGGQLNTEAF
>TRBJ2-2|TRBD2|TRBV12-3/TRBV12-4
ASSPLAGNTGELF
>TRBJ1-6|.|TRBV23-1
ARERPSSPLH
>TRBJ2-1|TRBD2|TRBV9
ASSVSLVAGGPYNEQF
>TRBJ2-1|.|TRBV12-3/TRBV12-4
ASSLRVEEQF
>TRBJ2-3|.|TRBV4-1
ASSQVGGPDTQY